The text below deals with one T cell receptor beta chain. Its antigen is unknown. No base quality information exists; no much larger clone differs at one position. In light of the paper, this sample's time point label describes: baseline before oral tofacitinib. Lesional scalp punch biopsies and peripheral blood were collected from alopecia areata patients. PBMCs were separated by density centrifugation and stained for CD3, CD4 and CD8, after which CD4+ and CD8+ T cells were sorted on a FACSAria. The data derive from a study of CD8+ T cells in alopecia areata listed by TCRdb under 2018. In terms of the full investigation: The treated patients, all with moderate-to-severe alopecia areata, were enrolled in an open-label pilot trial of oral tofacitinib given at 5 to 10 mg twice daily. Clonality in the scalp was compared among normal scalp (n=4), patchy alopecia areata scalp (n=8), and alopecia totalis/universalis scalp (n=8). On the human side, TCRbeta sequencing was run on scalp tissue and on sorted CD4+ and CD8+ peripheral blood T cells from healthy controls and from alopecia areata patients with either patchy or totalis/universalis disease. Biopsies were taken from tofacitinib-treated patients at baseline and again at 4 and 24 weeks into treatment, and several of those patients also had a later scalp biopsy. To study T cell clonal expansion in alopecia areata, the researchers applied high-throughput TCRbeta sequencing to both the C3H/HeJ mouse model and human patients. The RNA source kit depended on sample type: the PAXgene miRNA kit for fixed scalp, the miRNeasy kit for PBMCs, and the RNeasy kit for mouse skin. Tofacitinib was administered for 6 to 18 months, and 6 months of follow-up off drug were then conducted to assess delayed response and recurrence. TCRbeta CDR3 regions were amplified by immunoSEQ multiplex PCR using 35 Vbeta forward and 13 Jbeta reverse primers. General study outcomes and caveats: Shared TCR sequences between patients were less evident than in mice, which may be partly attributable to HLA diversity in the patient population. Compared with normal scalp, lesional scalp, particularly in alopecia totalis/universalis, had higher clonality and more expanded CD8+ clones, which suggests antigenic drive. Resident alphabeta T cells in normal human skin are also sequenced, complicating scalp TCR repertoire analysis, unlike mouse skin dominated by gammadelta T cells.

Spanning cysteine to phenylalanine, the CDR3 consists of 14 amino acids. This entry keeps only the CDR3 DNA: 42 bases, framed from base 1. Germline trimming amounts to 7 bases on V and 4 bases on J, with 8 as the count of junction bases outside the gene matches. CDR1 and CDR2 (LNHDA, SQIVND) derive from the germline V gene (reference sequence). Library preparation was by the immunoSEQ multiplex PCR assay. RNA was extracted from all samples and reverse transcribed into cDNA as template for TCR sequencing. First-strand cDNA was synthesized using SuperScript III with a 2:1 mix of oligo-dT and random hexamers. A synthetic immune receptor repertoire was used to measure amplification bias, and any remaining bias was corrected computationally. In the original analysis: After raw reads were preprocessed to remove errors, the CDR3 was defined following IMGT conventions as running from the conserved cysteine to phenylalanine. Clonality was computed by normalizing Shannon entropy by log2 of the number of productive unique TCRs and subtracting the result from 1. Whether scalp clones were CD4 or CD8 was inferred by matching scalp TCRbeta sequences against CD4 and CD8 repertoires sorted from blood. This is the immuneACCESS table as TCRdb keeps it, with only in-frame sequences that have V and J called. A part of the clones is gone; compared with another copy, unresolved V genes explain less than half, and the rest is unexplained. The D gene and trimming were derived from the DNA, and the V and J assignments and clone size from that table. This sample lists about 150,000 clones; 87% were detected once. The top ten clonotypes cover around 15% of the sample.

The specimen comprised CD8+ T cells sorted from blood, sampled at week 0. The sequence derives from a human donor with alopecia areata. The chain was built from TRBV19 and TRBJ1-1; TRBD1 aligns with 8 central bases. The nucleotide sequence reads TGTGCCAGTACCTTTACAGGGGGTTTCACTGAAGCTTTCTTT. The encoded protein is CASTFTGGFTEAFF.